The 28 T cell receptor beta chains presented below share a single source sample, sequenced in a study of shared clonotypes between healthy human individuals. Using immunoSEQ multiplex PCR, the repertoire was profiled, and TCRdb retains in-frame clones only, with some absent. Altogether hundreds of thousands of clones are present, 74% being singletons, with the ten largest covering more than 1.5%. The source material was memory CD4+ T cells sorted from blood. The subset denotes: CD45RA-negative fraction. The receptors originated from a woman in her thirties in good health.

The CDR3 region is CASGPGTGPTQYF. Written as DNA, the CDR3 is TGTGCCAGCGGACCGGGGACCGGCCCGACCCAGTACTTC. The genes are TRBV7-7 and TRBJ2-5; either TRBD1 or TRBD2 may supply D (5 bases each). CDR3 length: 13 residues. The germline V gene has CDR1 SSHAT and CDR2 FNYEAQ (reference sequence). Trimming took off 8 bases at V and 7 bases at J, with 17 bases between the two ends.

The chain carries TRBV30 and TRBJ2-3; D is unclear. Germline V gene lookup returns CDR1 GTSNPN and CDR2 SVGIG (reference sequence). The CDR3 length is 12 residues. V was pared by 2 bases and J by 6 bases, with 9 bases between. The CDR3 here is CAWSPSSDTQYF. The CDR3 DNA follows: TGTGCCTGGAGTCCCTCATCCGATACGCAGTATTTT.

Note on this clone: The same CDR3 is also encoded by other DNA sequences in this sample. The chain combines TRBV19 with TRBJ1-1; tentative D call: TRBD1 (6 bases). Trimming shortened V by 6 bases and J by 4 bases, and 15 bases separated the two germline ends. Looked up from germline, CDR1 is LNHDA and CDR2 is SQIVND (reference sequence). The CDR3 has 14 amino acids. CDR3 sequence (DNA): TGTGCCAGTAGGCGTGGAGGGGGGGGCACTGAAGCTTTCTTT. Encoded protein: CASRRGGGGTEAFF.

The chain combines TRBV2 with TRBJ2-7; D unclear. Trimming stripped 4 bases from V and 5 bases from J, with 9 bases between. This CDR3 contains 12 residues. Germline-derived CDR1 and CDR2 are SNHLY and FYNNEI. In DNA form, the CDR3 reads TGTGCCAGCAGTGCCTACCGGGACGAGCAGTACTTC. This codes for CASSAYRDEQYF.

CDR3 coding DNA: TGTGCCAGCAGGGCAGGGGCAGCCTACAATGAGCAGTTCTTC. It encodes CASRAGAAYNEQFF. V gene TRBV2 combines with J gene TRBJ2-1; possibly TRBD1 for D (6 bases). This CDR3 region has 14 residues. Germline V gene sequence: CDR1 SNHLY, CDR2 FYNNEI. The germline V and J ends were trimmed by 6 bases and 2 bases, with 11 bases remaining between them.

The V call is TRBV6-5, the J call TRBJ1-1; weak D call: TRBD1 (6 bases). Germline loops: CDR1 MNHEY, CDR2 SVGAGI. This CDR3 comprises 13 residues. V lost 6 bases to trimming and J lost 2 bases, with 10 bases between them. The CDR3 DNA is TGTGCCAGCAGGTGGACAGTTAACACTGAAGCTTTCTTT. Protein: CASRWTVNTEAFF.

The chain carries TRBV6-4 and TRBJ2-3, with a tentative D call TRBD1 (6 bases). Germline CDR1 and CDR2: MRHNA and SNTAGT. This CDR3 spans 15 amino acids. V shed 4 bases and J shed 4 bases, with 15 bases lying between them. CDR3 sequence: CASSVRPAGADTQYF. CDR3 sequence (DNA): TGTGCCAGCAGTGTCCGGCCCGCAGGGGCAGATACGCAGTATTTT.

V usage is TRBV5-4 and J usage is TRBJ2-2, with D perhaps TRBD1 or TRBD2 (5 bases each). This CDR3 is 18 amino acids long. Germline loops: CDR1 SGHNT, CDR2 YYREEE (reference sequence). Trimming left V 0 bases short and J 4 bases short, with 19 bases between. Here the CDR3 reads CASSLDGGLGALTGELFF. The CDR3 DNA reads TGTGCCAGCAGCTTGGACGGTGGTCTCGGGGCCCTCACCGGGGAGCTGTTTTTT.

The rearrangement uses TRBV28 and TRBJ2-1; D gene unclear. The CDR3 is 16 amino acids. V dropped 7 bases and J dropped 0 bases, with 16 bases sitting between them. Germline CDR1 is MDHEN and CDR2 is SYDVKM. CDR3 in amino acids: CASIKNWPSSYNEQFF. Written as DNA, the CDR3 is TGTGCCAGCATCAAGAACTGGCCAAGCTCCTACAATGAGCAGTTCTTC. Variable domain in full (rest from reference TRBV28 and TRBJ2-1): DVKVTQSSRYLVKRTGEKVFLECVQDMDHENMFWYRQDPGLGLRLIYFSYDVKMKEKGDIPEGYSVSREKKERFSLILESASTNQTSMYLCASIKNWPSSYNEQFFGPGTRLTVL.

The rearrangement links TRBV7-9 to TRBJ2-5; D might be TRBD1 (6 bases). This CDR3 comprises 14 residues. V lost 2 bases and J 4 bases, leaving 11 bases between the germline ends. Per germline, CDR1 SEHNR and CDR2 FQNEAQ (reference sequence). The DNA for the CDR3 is TGTGCCAGCAGCTTATCATGGACAGTAGAGACCCAGTACTTC. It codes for CASSLSWTVETQYF.

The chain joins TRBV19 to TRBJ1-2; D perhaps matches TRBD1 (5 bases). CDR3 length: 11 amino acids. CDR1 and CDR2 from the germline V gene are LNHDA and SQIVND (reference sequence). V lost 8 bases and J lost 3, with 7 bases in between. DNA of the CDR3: TGTGCCAGTGACAGCTACTATGGCTACACCTTC. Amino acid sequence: CASDSYYGYTF. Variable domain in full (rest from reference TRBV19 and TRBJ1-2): DGGITQSPKYLFRKEGQNVTLSCEQNLNHDAMYWYRQDPGQGLRLIYYSQIVNDFQKGDIAEGYSVSREKKESFPLTVTSAQKNPTAFYLCASDSYYGYTFGSGTRLTVV.

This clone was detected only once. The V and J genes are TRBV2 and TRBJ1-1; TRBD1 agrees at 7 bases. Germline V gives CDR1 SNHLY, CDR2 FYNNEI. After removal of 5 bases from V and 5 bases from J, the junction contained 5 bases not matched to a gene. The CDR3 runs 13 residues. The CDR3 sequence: CASSSQGSTEAFF. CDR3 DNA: TGTGCCAGCAGTTCACAGGGGAGTACTGAAGCTTTCTTT. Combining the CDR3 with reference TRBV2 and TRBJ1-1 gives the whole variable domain EPEVTQTPSHQVTQMGQEVILRCVPISNHLYFYWYRQILGQKVEFLVSFYNNEISEKSEIFDDQFSVERPDGSNFTLKIRSTKLEDSAMYFCASSSQGSTEAFFGQGTRLTVV.

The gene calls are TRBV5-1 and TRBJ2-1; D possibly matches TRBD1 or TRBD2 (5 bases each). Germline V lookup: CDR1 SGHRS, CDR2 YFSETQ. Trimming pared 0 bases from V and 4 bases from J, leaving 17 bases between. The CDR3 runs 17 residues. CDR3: CASSLAAGSGGYNEQFF. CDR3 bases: TGCGCCAGCAGCTTGGCGGCTGGTAGTGGGGGATACAATGAGCAGTTCTTC.

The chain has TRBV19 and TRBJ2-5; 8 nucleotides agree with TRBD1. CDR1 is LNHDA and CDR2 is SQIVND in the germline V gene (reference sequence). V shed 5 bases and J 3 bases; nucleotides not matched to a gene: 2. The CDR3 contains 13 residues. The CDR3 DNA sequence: TGTGCCAGTAGTTTGGGACAGGAAGAGACCCAGTACTTC. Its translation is CASSLGQEETQYF.

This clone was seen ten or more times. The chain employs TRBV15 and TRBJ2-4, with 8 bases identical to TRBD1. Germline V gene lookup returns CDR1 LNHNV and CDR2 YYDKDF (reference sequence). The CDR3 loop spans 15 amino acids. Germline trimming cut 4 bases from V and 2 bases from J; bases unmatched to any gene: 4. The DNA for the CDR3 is TGTGCCACCAGCACTCGGACAGGGACCAAAAACATTCAGTACTTC. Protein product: CATSTRTGTKNIQYF.

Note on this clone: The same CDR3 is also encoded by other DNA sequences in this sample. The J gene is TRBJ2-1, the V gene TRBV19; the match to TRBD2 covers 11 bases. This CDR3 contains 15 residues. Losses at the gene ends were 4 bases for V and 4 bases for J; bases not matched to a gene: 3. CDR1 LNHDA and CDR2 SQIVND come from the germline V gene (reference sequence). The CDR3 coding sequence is TGTGCCAGTAGTACGGGGACTAGCGGTTACAATGAGCAGTTCTTC. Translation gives CASSTGTSGYNEQFF.

The CDR3 DNA follows: TGTGCCAGCAGTCCTAGGACTAGCGGGGCCAGCTCCTACGAGCAGTACTTC. Amino acid sequence: CASSPRTSGASSYEQYF. V gene TRBV2 combines with J gene TRBJ2-7; 12 bases line up with TRBD2. CDR3 length equals 17 residues. CDR1 is SNHLY, CDR2 FYNNEI, per germline. The V gene end was trimmed by 5 bases and the J gene end by 0 bases; junction bases not matched to a gene: 8.

The CDR3 nucleotides are TGTGCCAGCAGCCCCCTTTCTGGGGCCCAACCCGGGGAGCTGTTTTTT. Residues: CASSPLSGAQPGELFF. J is TRBJ2-2 and V is TRBV7-6; TRBD1 is a possible D gene (5 bases). Per the germline V gene, CDR1 is SGHVS and CDR2 is FNYEAQ. V shed 5 bases and J shed 6 bases, with 19 bases lying between them. The CDR3 runs to 16 residues.

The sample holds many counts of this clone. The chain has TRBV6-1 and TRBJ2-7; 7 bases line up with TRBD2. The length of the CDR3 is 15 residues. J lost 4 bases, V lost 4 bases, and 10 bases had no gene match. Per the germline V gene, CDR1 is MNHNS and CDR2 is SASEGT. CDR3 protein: CASSGQTSQPYEQYF. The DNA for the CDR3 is TGTGCCAGCAGTGGACAGACTAGCCAACCGTACGAGCAGTACTTC.

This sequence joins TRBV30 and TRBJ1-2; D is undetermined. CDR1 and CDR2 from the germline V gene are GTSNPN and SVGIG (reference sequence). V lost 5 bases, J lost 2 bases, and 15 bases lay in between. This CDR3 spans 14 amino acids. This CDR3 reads CAWVSGISNYGYTF. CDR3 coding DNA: TGTGCCTGGGTGTCAGGCATTTCGAACTATGGCTACACCTTC.

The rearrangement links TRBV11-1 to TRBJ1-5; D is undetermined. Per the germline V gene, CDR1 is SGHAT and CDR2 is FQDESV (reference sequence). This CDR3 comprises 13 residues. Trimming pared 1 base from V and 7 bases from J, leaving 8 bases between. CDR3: CASSLEVDQPQHF. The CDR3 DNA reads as TGTGCCAGCAGCTTAGAGGTCGACCAGCCCCAGCATTTT.

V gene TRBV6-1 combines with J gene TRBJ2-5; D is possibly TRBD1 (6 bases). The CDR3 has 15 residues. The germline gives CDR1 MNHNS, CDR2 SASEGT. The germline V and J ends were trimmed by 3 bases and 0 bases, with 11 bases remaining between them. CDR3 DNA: TGTGCCAGCAGTGATTGGACAGAGTACCAAGAGACCCAGTACTTC. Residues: CASSDWTEYQETQYF.

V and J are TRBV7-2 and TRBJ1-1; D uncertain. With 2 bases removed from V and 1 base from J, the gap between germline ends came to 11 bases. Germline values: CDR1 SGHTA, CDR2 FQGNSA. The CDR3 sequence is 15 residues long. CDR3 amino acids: CASSLSGNTNTEAFF. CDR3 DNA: TGTGCCAGCAGCTTATCGGGAAATACGAACACTGAAGCTTTCTTT.

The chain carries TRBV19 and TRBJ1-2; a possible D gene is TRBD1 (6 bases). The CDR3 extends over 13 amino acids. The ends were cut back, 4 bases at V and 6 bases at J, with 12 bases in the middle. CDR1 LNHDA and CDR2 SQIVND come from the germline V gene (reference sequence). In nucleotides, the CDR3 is TGTGCCAGTAGTAGAGACAGGCAACATGGCTACACCTTC. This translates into CASSRDRQHGYTF. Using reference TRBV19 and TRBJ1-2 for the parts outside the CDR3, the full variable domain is DGGITQSPKYLFRKEGQNVTLSCEQNLNHDAMYWYRQDPGQGLRLIYYSQIVNDFQKGDIAEGYSVSREKKESFPLTVTSAQKNPTAFYLCASSRDRQHGYTFGSGTRLTVV.

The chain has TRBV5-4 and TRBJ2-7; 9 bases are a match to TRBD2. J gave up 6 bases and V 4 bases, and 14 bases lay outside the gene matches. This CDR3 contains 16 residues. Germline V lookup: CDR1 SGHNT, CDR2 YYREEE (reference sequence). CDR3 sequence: CASSPPGAGGGGEQYF. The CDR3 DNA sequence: TGTGCCAGCAGCCCACCCGGGGCGGGGGGGGGCGGCGAGCAGTACTTC. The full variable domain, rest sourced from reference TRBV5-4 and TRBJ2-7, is ETGVTQSPTHLIKTRGQQVTLRCSSQSGHNTVSWYQQALGQGPQFIFQYYREEENGRGNFPPRFSGLQFPNYSSELNVNALELDDSALYLCASSPPGAGGGGEQYFGPGTRLTVT.

CDR3 nucleotides: TGTGCCAGCTCACCACTTCCTAGCGGGATTAACACCGGGGAGCTGTTTTTT. Translation gives CASSPLPSGINTGELFF. The chain is built from TRBV18 and TRBJ2-2; 9 positions agree with TRBD2. The V and J ends lost 1 base and 2 bases, in that order; junction bases with no gene match: 5. The V gene's germline CDR1 is KGHSH and CDR2 LQKENI. This CDR3 has 17 amino acids.

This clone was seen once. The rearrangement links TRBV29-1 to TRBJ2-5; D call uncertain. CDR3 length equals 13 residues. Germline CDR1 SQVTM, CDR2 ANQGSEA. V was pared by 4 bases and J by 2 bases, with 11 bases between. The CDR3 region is CSVVIGQQETQYF. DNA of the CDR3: TGCAGCGTTGTTATTGGGCAGCAAGAGACCCAGTACTTC.

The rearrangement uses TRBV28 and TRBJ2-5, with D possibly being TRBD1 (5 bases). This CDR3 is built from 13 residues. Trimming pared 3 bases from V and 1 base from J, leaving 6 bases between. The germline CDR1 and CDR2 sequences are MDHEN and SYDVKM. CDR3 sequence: CASSFGAQETQYF. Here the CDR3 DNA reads TGTGCCAGCAGTTTTGGGGCCCAAGAGACCCAGTACTTC.